Following are 32 T cell receptor beta chains from one sample sequenced in a study of T cells in Graves' hyperthyroidism and ophthalmopathy. It was RNA transcripts that yielded the amplified TCR beta CDR3 regions. Researchers ran a first-round RT-PCR on the TCR CDR3 using the HTBI primer set. TCRdb re-called the multiplex PCR reads through MiXCR, storing one row per CDR3 protein. The data show more than 550,000 distinct CDR3 sequences, with roughly a sixth seen just once and around 15% held by the top ten. Sequencing was performed on blood. The receptors were sampled from a middle-aged man with Graves' hyperthyroidism.

A few counts support this clonotype. CDR3 coding DNA: TGCGCCAGCACCCGCACTAGCGGGATCAATGAGCAGTTCTTC. This sequence encodes CASTRTSGINEQFF. The chain has TRBV10-1 and TRBJ2-1, with 10 bases fitting TRBD2. The CDR3 sequence is 14 residues long. V dropped 7 bases and J dropped 6; count of bases not matched to a gene: 6. Germline lookup yields CDR1 WNHNN and CDR2 SYGVQD (reference sequence).

In its sample, this clonotype was seen many times. The rearrangement links TRBV6-2 or TRBV6-3 to TRBJ2-5; 11 bases are shared with TRBD1. Germline V gene lookup returns CDR1 MNHEY and CDR2 SVGEGT. The CDR3 is made up of 15 amino acids. V shed 5 bases, J shed 5 bases, and the junction held 7 bases outside the gene matches. CDR3 residues: CASSGQGARTETQYF. The CDR3, as DNA: TGTGCCAGCAGTGGACAGGGGGCGCGTACGGAGACCCAGTACTTC.

The genes are TRBV27 and TRBJ2-7; D perhaps matches TRBD2 (5 bases). Between the trimmed V and J ends, which lost 7 bases and 3 bases, there was a span of 22 bases. Germline V gives CDR1 MNHEY, CDR2 SMNVEV (reference sequence). CDR3 length: 16 residues. This chain's CDR3 is CASTPLRARPLYEQYF. In nucleotides, the CDR3 is TGTGCCAGCACCCCCTTGAGGGCCCGGCCCCTCTACGAGCAGTACTTC.

This clonotype was found a few times. The chain combines TRBV5-1 with TRBJ2-3; 8 bases fit TRBD2. The CDR3 consists of 16 residues. Germline V gives CDR1 SGHRS, CDR2 YFSETQ. The trim removed 4 bases at V and 1 base at J, leaving 8 bases unmatched. The CDR3 DNA follows: TGCGCCAGCAGCCCCGGCCCGACTAGCGGCACAGATACGCAGTATTTT. Translated, it gives CASSPGPTSGTDTQYF.

The chain recombines TRBV7-9 with TRBJ2-2, with 7 positions matching TRBD1. The junction had 3 bases not matched to a gene; V was cut back by 1 base and J by 4 bases. The V gene's germline CDR1 is SEHNR and CDR2 FQNEAQ (reference sequence). The CDR3 totals 15 residues. The CDR3 nucleotides are TGTGCCAGCAGCTTAGAGACAGGGATCACCGGGGAGCTGTTTTTT. Its translation is CASSLETGITGELFF.

On this clonotype: An end of the junction differs from the germline gene, which may be a read error. The chain employs TRBV11-2 and TRBJ1-4; 11 bases line up with TRBD1. Germline loops: CDR1 SGHAT, CDR2 FQNNGV. There are 16 residues in the CDR3. The CDR3 loop reads CANSDGTGGYNEKLFF. The CDR3 DNA follows: TGTGCCAACAGCGACGGGACAGGGGGTTATAATGAAAAGCTGTTTTTT.

This clonotype was observed many times. V is TRBV6-5 and J is TRBJ1-2; TRBD1 matches at 8 bases. Trimming took 2 bases from V and 8 from J; bases not matched to a gene: 4. This CDR3 is built from 13 residues. Per the germline V gene, CDR1 is MNHEY and CDR2 is SVGAGI. CDR3 coding DNA: TGTGCCAGCAGTTACCAGGGGGCGCAGGGCTACACCTTC. The encoded protein is CASSYQGAQGYTF.

The chain recombines TRBV20-1 with TRBJ1-5; 8 bases align to TRBD1. CDR1 and CDR2 from the germline V gene are DFQATT and SNEGSKA (reference sequence). The V and J ends lost 6 bases and 6 bases, in that order; junction bases with no gene match: 7. This CDR3 has 13 amino acids. The CDR3 sequence is CSALDREGQPQHF. DNA of the CDR3: TGCAGTGCCCTGGACAGGGAGGGTCAGCCCCAGCATTTT.

This clonotype showed up many times. This sequence joins TRBV20-1 and TRBJ1-2, with 7 bases fitting TRBD1. This CDR3 has 16 amino acids. V trimming: 6 bases; J trimming: 6 bases; junction bases outside the gene matches: 19. Per germline, CDR1 DFQATT and CDR2 SNEGSKA (reference sequence). CDR3 DNA sequence: TGCAGTGCCCCACTAGGTGCACACAGGGGTAGAAATGGCTACACCTTC. This gives the protein CSAPLGAHRGRNGYTF.

This clonotype was observed many times. The rearrangement uses TRBV29-1 and TRBJ1-1; TRBD1 matches 8 bases. With V trimmed by 7 bases and J by 0 bases, 4 bases remained unmatched. This CDR3 has 13 residues. Looked up from germline, CDR1 is SQVTM and CDR2 is ANQGSEA. The CDR3 sequence is CSATGGMNTEAFF. DNA for the CDR3: TGCAGCGCCACAGGGGGTATGAACACTGAAGCTTTCTTT.

Details on this clonotype: A read error may account for a junction end that differs from germline. The J gene is TRBJ1-5, the V gene TRBV6-2 or TRBV6-3; the match to TRBD1 covers 9 bases. Germline V gene sequence: CDR1 MNHEY, CDR2 SVGEGT. The CDR3 is 14 residues long. The CDR3 sequence is CASRHRDRVQPQNF. The CDR3 DNA is TGTGCCAGCAGACACCGGGACAGGGTTCAGCCCCAGAATTTT.

This clonotype was recorded at least ten times. The chain has TRBV15 and TRBJ2-2; D gene ambiguous. V lost 0 bases and J lost 3, with 11 bases in between. The CDR3 sequence is 16 residues long. Germline V gene data show CDR1 as LNHNV and CDR2 as YYDKDF (reference sequence). This CDR3 is CATSRDRRLHTGELFF. The CDR3 DNA follows: TGTGCCACCAGCAGAGATCGACGGCTACACACCGGGGAGCTGTTTTTT.

In this sample, this clonotype turned up a few times. V is TRBV5-6 and J is TRBJ2-3, with a tentative D call TRBD1 (6 bases). V was cut by 1 base and J by 5 bases, with 20 bases left in between. Per the germline V gene, CDR1 is SGHDT and CDR2 is YYEEEE. There are 17 residues in the CDR3. CDR3 protein: CASSLYRDMDFLDTQYF. The CDR3 DNA sequence: TGTGCCAGCAGCTTGTACCGGGACATGGATTTTCTAGATACGCAGTATTTT.

For this clonotype: One junction end disagrees with the germline gene, perhaps due to a read error. V and J are TRBV11-2 and TRBJ2-7, with a tentative D call TRBD2 (7 bases). This CDR3 is built from 17 residues. Germline values: CDR1 SGHAT, CDR2 FQNNGV. DNA for the CDR3: TGTACCAGCAGCCAAGTAAGGGGGGGAGAACGTGCCTACGAGCAGTACTTC. This translates into CTSSQVRGGERAYEQYF.

CDR3 bases: TGTGCCAGCAGCCCCCGACTAGTTACAGATACGCAGTATTTT. It is translated as CASSPRLVTDTQYF. The chain carries TRBV9 and TRBJ2-3; weak D call: TRBD2 (6 bases). Trimming shortened V by 4 bases and J by 3 bases, and 12 bases separated the two germline ends. The length of the CDR3 is 14 residues. Germline assignment: CDR1 SGDLS and CDR2 YYNGEE.

This clonotype appeared a few times. This rearrangement joins TRBV20-1 to TRBJ2-1; TRBD2 might be the D (6 bases). Trimming stripped 5 bases from V and 3 bases from J, with 11 bases between. Germline V gene lookup returns CDR1 DFQATT and CDR2 SNEGSKA (reference sequence). CDR3 length: 13 amino acids. Here the CDR3 DNA reads TGCAGTGCTCCCGGGACTTACTACAATGAGCAGTTCTTC. Encoded protein: CSAPGTYYNEQFF.

This clonotype was counted ten times or more. The chain uses TRBV30 and TRBJ1-5, with 7 bases identical to TRBD1. CDR3 size: 15 residues. Germline CDR1 is GTSNPN and CDR2 is SVGIG (reference sequence). Trimming took 2 bases from V and 1 from J; bases not matched to a gene: 5. Written as DNA, the CDR3 is TGTGCCTGGAGTACTAAGGACAGGAGCAATCAGCCCCAGCATTTT. This sequence encodes CAWSTKDRSNQPQHF.

There are many counts of this clonotype. V and J are TRBV9 and TRBJ2-3; weak D call: TRBD1 (8 bases). Germline V gene data show CDR1 as SGDLS and CDR2 as YYNGEE. V was cut by 3 bases and J by 5 bases, with 19 bases left in between. The CDR3 consists of 16 residues. CDR3 sequence (DNA): TGTGCCAGCAGCGAAGGACAGGGTTCGGGAGGAGATACGCAGTATTTT. Protein sequence: CASSEGQGSGGDTQYF.

This clonotype was seen more than once but under ten times. The V call is TRBV5-1, the J call TRBJ2-1, with 9 bases that match TRBD2. There are 16 residues in the CDR3. Per the germline V gene, CDR1 is SGHRS and CDR2 is YFSETQ. After removal of 0 bases from V and 4 bases from J, the junction contained 5 bases not matched to a gene. The CDR3 loop reads CASSLDSSGRYNEQFF. Here the CDR3 DNA reads TGCGCCAGCAGCTTGGACTCGAGCGGGAGGTACAATGAGCAGTTCTTC.

The J gene is TRBJ2-5, the V gene TRBV4-1, with TRBD1 as a possible D gene (6 bases). Germline V gene sequence: CDR1 MGHRA, CDR2 YSYEKL. CDR3 length: 17 amino acids. The V and J ends lost 4 bases and 2 bases respectively, with 20 bases between them. The CDR3 coding sequence is TGCGCCAGCAGCCCCGCCCCTACAGGGACGAAACAAGAGACCCAGTACTTC. This sequence encodes CASSPAPTGTKQETQYF.

This chain uses TRBV30 with TRBJ1-1; D ambiguous. The CDR3 is 13 residues long. Per the germline V gene, CDR1 is GTSNPN and CDR2 is SVGIG (reference sequence). Trimming cost V 5 bases and J 1 base, with 11 bases left between them. The CDR3 DNA follows: TGTGCCTGGCACTTTGACGGGAACACTGAAGCTTTCTTT. Amino acid sequence: CAWHFDGNTEAFF.

The genes are TRBV2 and TRBJ1-1; TRBD1 agrees at 7 bases. The germline V gene encodes CDR1 SNHLY and CDR2 FYNNEI. J lost 11 bases, V lost 5 bases, and 8 bases had no gene match. The CDR3 covers 12 residues. CDR3 in amino acids: CASSTGVTMAFF. CDR3 in DNA: TGTGCCAGCAGTACAGGGGTCACGATGGCTTTCTTT. Full variable domain (outside the CDR3, taken from reference TRBV2 and TRBJ1-1): EPEVTQTPSHQVTQMGQEVILRCVPISNHLYFYWYRQILGQKVEFLVSFYNNEISEKSEIFDDQFSVERPDGSNFTLKIRSTKLEDSAMYFCASSTGVTMAFFGQGTRLTVV.

This clonotype has only a few counts. The chain employs TRBV9 and TRBJ2-1, with TRBD2 as a possible D gene (7 bases). The CDR3 is 15 amino acids. V lost 2 bases to trimming and J lost 2 bases, with 11 bases between them. Germline V gene lookup returns CDR1 SGDLS and CDR2 YYNGEE. Written as DNA, the CDR3 is TGTGCCAGCAGCGTTGAGGGGGGGGCCTACAATGAGCAGTTCTTC. Its translation is CASSVEGGAYNEQFF.

This clonotype was picked up many times. The chain couples TRBV18 to TRBJ2-3; 7 bases line up with TRBD1. V trimming: 4 bases; J trimming: 4 bases; junction bases outside the gene matches: 2. CDR3 length: 13 amino acids. CDR1 is KGHSH, CDR2 LQKENI, per germline. The CDR3 DNA follows: TGTGCCAGCTCACGGGACAGCCCAGATACGCAGTATTTT. It translates to CASSRDSPDTQYF.

This clonotype was recorded at least ten times. The chain carries TRBV3-1 and TRBJ2-3; 7 bases map to TRBD2. Germline V gives CDR1 LGHDT, CDR2 YNNKEL (reference sequence). V lost 8 bases and J lost 2; bases outside the gene matches: 4. This CDR3 comprises 13 residues. CDR3 DNA sequence: TGTGCCAGCGGACGGGGGGACACAGATACGCAGTATTTT. The encoded protein is CASGRGDTDTQYF.

V gene TRBV12-3 or TRBV12-4 combines with J gene TRBJ1-1, with 8 nucleotides matching TRBD1. The CDR3 has 13 residues. Trimming took 7 bases from V and 4 from J; bases not matched to a gene: 5. CDR3 sequence (DNA): TGTGCCAGCACCAGGGGGCGGACCACTGAAGCTTTCTTT. Protein product: CASTRGRTTEAFF.

The V call is TRBV4-1, the J call TRBJ1-1, with D unclear. CDR1 MGHRA and CDR2 YSYEKL come from the germline V gene. With 2 bases removed from V and 0 bases from J, the gap between germline ends came to 4 bases. The length of the CDR3 is 13 residues. CDR3 DNA: TGCGCCAGCAGCCAAACAATGAACACTGAAGCTTTCTTT. It translates to CASSQTMNTEAFF.

This clonotype was picked up many times. This sequence joins TRBV12-3 or TRBV12-4 and TRBJ2-5; D is possibly TRBD1 or TRBD2 (5 bases each). The V and J ends lost 4 bases and 5 bases respectively, with 14 bases between them. This CDR3 spans 14 amino acids. Written as DNA, the CDR3 is TGTGCCAGCAGTTCCTTGGGGGTGAAGGAGACCCAGTACTTC. It translates to CASSSLGVKETQYF.

There are many counts of this clonotype. The gene calls are TRBV5-5 and TRBJ2-5, with D maybe TRBD1 (8 bases). There are 14 residues in the CDR3. Trimming removed 3 bases at V and 7 bases at J, with 16 bases between. Germline V gives CDR1 SGHKS, CDR2 YYEKEE (reference sequence). The CDR3 DNA is TGTGCCAGCAGCTCTAGGACAGGGAGGGGGACCCAGTACTTC. Translated, it gives CASSSRTGRGTQYF.

This clonotype was recorded at least ten times. CDR3 sequence reads: CASNFLTGVEDTQYF. DNA of the CDR3: TGTGCCAGCAATTTCCTAACAGGGGTAGAAGATACGCAGTATTTT. The V and J genes are TRBV28 and TRBJ2-3; TRBD1 agrees at 7 bases. Germline CDR1 reads MDHEN; CDR2 reads SYDVKM. CDR3 length: 15 residues. With V trimmed by 7 bases and J by 5 bases, 12 bases remained unmatched.

In this sample, this clonotype turned up many times. This sequence joins TRBV10-1 and TRBJ1-1; D is possibly TRBD1 (6 bases). CDR1 and CDR2 from the germline V gene are WNHNN and SYGVQD (reference sequence). The ends were cut back, 6 bases at V and 8 bases at J, with 19 bases in the middle. CDR3 length equals 14 residues. Here the CDR3 DNA reads TGCGCCAGCAGCGCTGACAGGAGTGAGCCGGAAGCTTTCTTT. It encodes CASSADRSEPEAFF.

This clonotype has ten or more counts. The chain combines TRBV11-2 with TRBJ2-5; D may correspond to TRBD1 or TRBD2 (5 bases each). The CDR3 spans 13 residues. Germline V lookup: CDR1 SGHAT, CDR2 FQNNGV. V lost 5 bases and J 0 bases, leaving 7 bases between the germline ends. CDR3: CASSRGHQETQYF. In DNA form, the CDR3 reads TGTGCCAGCAGCCGGGGACACCAAGAGACCCAGTACTTC.